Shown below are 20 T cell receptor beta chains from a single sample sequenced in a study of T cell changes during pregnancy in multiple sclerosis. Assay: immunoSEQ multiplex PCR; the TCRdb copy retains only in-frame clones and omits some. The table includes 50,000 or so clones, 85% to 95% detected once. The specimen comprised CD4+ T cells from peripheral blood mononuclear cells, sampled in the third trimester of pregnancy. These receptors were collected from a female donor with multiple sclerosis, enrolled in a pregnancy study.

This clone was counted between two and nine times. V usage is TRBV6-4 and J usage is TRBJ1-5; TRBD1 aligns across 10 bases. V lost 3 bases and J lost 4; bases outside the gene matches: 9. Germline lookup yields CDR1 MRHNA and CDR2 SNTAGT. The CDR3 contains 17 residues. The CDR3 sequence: CASSDYTDRGENQPQHF. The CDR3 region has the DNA TGTGCCAGCAGTGATTACACGGACAGGGGGGAAAATCAGCCCCAGCATTTT.

CDR3 in amino acids: CASSFYASTDTQYF. CDR3 sequence (DNA): TGCGCCAGCAGCTTTTACGCGAGCACAGATACGCAGTATTTT. The chain combines TRBV5-1 with TRBJ2-3; no firm D call. Trimming shortened V by 2 bases and J by 0 bases, and 7 bases separated the two germline ends. This CDR3 is 14 amino acids long. The germline CDR1 and CDR2 sequences are SGHRS and YFSETQ. Full variable domain (remainder filled in from reference TRBV5-1 and TRBJ2-3): KAGVTQTPRYLIKTRGQQVTLSCSPISGHRSVSWYQQTPGQGLQFLFEYFSETQRNKGNFPGRFSGRQFSNSRSEMNVSTLELGDSALYLCASSFYASTDTQYFGPGTRLTVL.

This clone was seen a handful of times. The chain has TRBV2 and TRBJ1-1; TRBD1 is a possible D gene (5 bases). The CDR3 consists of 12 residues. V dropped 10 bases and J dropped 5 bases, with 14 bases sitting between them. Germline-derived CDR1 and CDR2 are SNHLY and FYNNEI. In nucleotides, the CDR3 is TGTGCCATACGTCGGGGGGAGACTGAAGCTTTCTTT. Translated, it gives CAIRRGETEAFF. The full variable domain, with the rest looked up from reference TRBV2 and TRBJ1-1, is EPEVTQTPSHQVTQMGQEVILRCVPISNHLYFYWYRQILGQKVEFLVSFYNNEISEKSEIFDDQFSVERPDGSNFTLKIRSTKLEDSAMYFCAIRRGETEAFFGQGTRLTVV.

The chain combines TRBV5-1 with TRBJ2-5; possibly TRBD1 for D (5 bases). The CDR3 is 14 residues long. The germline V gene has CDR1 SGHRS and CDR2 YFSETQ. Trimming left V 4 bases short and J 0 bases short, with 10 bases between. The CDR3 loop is CASSKGVNQETQYF. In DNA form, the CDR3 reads TGCGCCAGCAGCAAAGGGGTGAACCAAGAGACCCAGTACTTC. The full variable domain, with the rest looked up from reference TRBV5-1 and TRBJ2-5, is KAGVTQTPRYLIKTRGQQVTLSCSPISGHRSVSWYQQTPGQGLQFLFEYFSETQRNKGNFPGRFSGRQFSNSRSEMNVSTLELGDSALYLCASSKGVNQETQYFGPGTRLLVL.

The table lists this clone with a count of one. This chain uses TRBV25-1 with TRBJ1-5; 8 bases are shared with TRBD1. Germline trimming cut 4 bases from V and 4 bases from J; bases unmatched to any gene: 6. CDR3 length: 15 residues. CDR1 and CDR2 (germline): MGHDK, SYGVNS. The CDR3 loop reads CASSAVTGVNQPQHF. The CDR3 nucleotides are TGTGCCAGCAGTGCCGTGACAGGGGTAAATCAGCCCCAGCATTTT.

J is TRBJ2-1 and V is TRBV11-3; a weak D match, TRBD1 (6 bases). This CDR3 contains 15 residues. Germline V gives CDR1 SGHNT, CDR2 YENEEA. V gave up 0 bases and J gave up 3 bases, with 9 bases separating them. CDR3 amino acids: CASSLDQDSYNEQFF. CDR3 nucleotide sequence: TGTGCCAGCAGCTTAGATCAGGACAGCTACAATGAGCAGTTCTTC.

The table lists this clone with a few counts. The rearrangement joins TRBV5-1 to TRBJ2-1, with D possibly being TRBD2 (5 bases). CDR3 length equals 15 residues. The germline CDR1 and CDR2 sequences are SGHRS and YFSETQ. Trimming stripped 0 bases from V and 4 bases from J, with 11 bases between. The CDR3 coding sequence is TGCGCCAGCAGCTTGGATCGGGGTTCATACAATGAGCAGTTCTTC. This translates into CASSLDRGSYNEQFF.

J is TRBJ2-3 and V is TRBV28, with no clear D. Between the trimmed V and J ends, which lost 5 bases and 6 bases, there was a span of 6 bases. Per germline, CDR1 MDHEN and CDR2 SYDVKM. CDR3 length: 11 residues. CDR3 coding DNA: TGTGCCAGCAGTCCTTTGGATACGCAGTATTTT. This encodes CASSPLDTQYF.

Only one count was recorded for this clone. CDR3 amino acids: CASSLAGADQPQHF. CDR3 DNA sequence: TGTGCCAGCAGCTTAGCAGGGGCCGATCAGCCCCAGCATTTT. The chain joins TRBV7-8 to TRBJ1-5; D is perhaps TRBD1 (5 bases). The V end lost 0 bases, the J end lost 5 bases, and 8 bases lay between the germline ends. In germline, CDR1 is SGHVS, CDR2 FQNEAQ. This CDR3 has 14 residues.

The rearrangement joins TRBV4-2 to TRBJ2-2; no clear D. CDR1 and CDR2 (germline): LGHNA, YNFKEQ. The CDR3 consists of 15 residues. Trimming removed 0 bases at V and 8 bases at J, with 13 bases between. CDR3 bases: TGTGCCAGCAGCCAAGATAGGTCAGGTATTGGGGAGCTGTTTTTT. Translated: CASSQDRSGIGELFF.

Here the CDR3 DNA reads TGTGCCAGCAAAGACAGGGAAGGTCAGCCCCAGCATTTT. Its protein product is CASKDREGQPQHF. The gene calls are TRBV19 and TRBJ1-5; TRBD1 aligns across 7 bases. This CDR3 region has 13 residues. Germline V lookup: CDR1 LNHDA, CDR2 SQIVND (reference sequence). V was pared by 9 bases and J by 6 bases, with 8 bases of the junction left unmatched.

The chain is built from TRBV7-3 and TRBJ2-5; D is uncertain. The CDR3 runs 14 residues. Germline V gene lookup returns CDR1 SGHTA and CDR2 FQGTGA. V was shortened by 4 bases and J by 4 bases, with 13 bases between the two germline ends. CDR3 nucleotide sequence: TGTGCCAGCAGCTCCTCGACGGAGACAGAGACCCAGTACTTC. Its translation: CASSSSTETETQYF.

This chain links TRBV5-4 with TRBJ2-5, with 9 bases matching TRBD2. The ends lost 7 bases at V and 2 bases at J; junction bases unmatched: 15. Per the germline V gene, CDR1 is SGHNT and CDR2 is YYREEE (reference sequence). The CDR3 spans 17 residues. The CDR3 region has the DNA TGTGCCAGCTTAGCCCGCGGGTTAGCGGGAGAACAAGAGACCCAGTACTTC. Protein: CASLARGLAGEQETQYF. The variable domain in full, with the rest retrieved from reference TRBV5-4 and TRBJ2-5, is ETGVTQSPTHLIKTRGQQVTLRCSSQSGHNTVSWYQQALGQGPQFIFQYYREEENGRGNFPPRFSGLQFPNYSSELNVNALELDDSALYLCASLARGLAGEQETQYFGPGTRLLVL.

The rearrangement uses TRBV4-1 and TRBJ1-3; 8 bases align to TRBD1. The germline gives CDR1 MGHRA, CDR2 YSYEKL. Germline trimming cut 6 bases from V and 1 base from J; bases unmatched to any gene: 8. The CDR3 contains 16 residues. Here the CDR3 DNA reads TGCGCCAGCAGTCTGGACAGGGTTCATTCTGGAAACACCATATATTTT. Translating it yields CASSLDRVHSGNTIYF.

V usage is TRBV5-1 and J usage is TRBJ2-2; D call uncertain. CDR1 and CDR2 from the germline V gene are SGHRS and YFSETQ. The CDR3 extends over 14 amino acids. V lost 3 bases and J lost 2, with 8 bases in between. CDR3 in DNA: TGCGCCAGCAGCTCCTTACAAAACACCGGGGAGCTGTTTTTT. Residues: CASSSLQNTGELFF.

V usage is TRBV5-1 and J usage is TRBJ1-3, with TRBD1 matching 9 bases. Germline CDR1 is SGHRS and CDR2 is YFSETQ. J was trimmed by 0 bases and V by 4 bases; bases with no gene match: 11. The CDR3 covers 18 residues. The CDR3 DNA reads TGCGCCAGCAGCCCCGAGCTGGGACAGGGACTCTCTGGAAACACCATATATTTT. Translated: CASSPELGQGLSGNTIYF. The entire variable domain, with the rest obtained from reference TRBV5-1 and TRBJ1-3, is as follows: KAGVTQTPRYLIKTRGQQVTLSCSPISGHRSVSWYQQTPGQGLQFLFEYFSETQRNKGNFPGRFSGRQFSNSRSEMNVSTLELGDSALYLCASSPELGQGLSGNTIYFGEGSWLTVV.

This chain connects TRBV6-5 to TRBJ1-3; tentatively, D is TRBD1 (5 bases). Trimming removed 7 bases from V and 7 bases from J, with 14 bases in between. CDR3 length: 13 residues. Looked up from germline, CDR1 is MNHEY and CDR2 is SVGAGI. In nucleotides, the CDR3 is TGTGCCAGCATGGCAGGGCAATTGAACACCATATATTTT. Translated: CASMAGQLNTIYF.

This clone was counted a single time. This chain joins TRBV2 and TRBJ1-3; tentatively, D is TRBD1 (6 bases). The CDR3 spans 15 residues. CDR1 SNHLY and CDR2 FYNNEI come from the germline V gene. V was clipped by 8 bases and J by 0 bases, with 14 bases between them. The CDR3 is CASEGHRSSGNTIYF. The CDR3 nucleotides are TGTGCCAGCGAGGGACACAGGAGCTCTGGAAACACCATATATTTT.

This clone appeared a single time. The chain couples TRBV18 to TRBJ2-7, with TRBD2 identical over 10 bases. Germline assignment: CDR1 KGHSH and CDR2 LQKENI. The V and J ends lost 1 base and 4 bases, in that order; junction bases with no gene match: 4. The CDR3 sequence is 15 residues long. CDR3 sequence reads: CASSPLTSGSYEQYF. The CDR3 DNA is TGTGCCAGCTCACCACTGACTAGCGGGTCTTACGAGCAGTACTTC.

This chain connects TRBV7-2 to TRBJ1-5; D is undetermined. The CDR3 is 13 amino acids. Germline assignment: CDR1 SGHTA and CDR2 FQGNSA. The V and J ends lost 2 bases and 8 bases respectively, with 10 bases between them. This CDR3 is CASSLTGSKPQHF. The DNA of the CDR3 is TGTGCCAGCAGCTTAACCGGGAGTAAGCCCCAGCATTTT.